The rows below give T cell receptor beta chains drawn from one sample of a study of shared T cell receptors in the human thymus. The data were produced by immunoSEQ multiplex PCR, yet TCRdb's version contains in-frame clones alone and is incomplete. The sample lists roughly 700,000 clones; 88% were seen once. This same sample was also taken into another study, of human thymus T cells.

The sequenced sample was thymocytes. The receptor set was obtained from a boy under two years old with a congenital heart defect. Each CDR3 is given with its conserved first and last residue. Each record gives: V gene, J gene, clone size, CDR3 protein. A row's size may be missing; if present it is once, few, many or a size class.

>TRBV2|TRBJ1-2|-
CASPKHTF
>TRBV5-1|TRBJ1-1|-
CASSPARTGNTEAFF
>TRBV4-1|TRBJ2-7|-
CASSLGLAGVKYEQYF
>TRBV27|TRBJ2-5|-
CASRGPTSGKQETQYF
>TRBV30|TRBJ2-1|-
CAWSPSGNSYNEQFF
>TRBV18|TRBJ2-5|-
CASSPTRDRPRPQYF
>TRBV5-4|TRBJ1-1|-
CASSPGPVGSTEAFF
>TRBV29-1|TRBJ2-2|-
CSVEGLSHRSDGELFF
>TRBV27|TRBJ1-5|-
CASSSGQGRVRNQPQHF
>TRBV10-1|TRBJ2-2|-
CASSPSGPNTGELFF
>TRBV12-5|TRBJ2-7|-
CASGPGASGYPDSYEQYF
>TRBV5-1|TRBJ1-2|-
CASSWGRTGARRAYTF
>TRBV27|TRBJ1-5|-
CASRHRNQPQHF
>TRBV19|TRBJ2-3|-
CASSIERLATDTQYF
>TRBV6-1|TRBJ2-7|-
CASSEGGGGTWFYEQYF
>TRBV30|TRBJ1-5|-
CAWSRALRGQPQHF
>TRBV18|TRBJ2-5|-
CASCSGSSSETQYF
>TRBV5-5|TRBJ2-7|-
CASSLINYEQYF
>TRBV4-2|TRBJ1-1|-
CASSQVSVGTEAFF
>TRBV4-1|TRBJ2-3|-
CASSQDSSLTDTQYF
>TRBV27|TRBJ2-7|-
CASSPWGLSYEQYF
>TRBV27|TRBJ2-3|-
CASSSSRGSTDTQYF
>TRBV30|TRBJ2-7|-
CAWSRRDRATYEQYF
>TRBV7-6|TRBJ2-7|few
CASSLATSGTTYEQYF
>TRBV4-3|TRBJ2-1|-
CASSQGLAYNEQFF
>TRBV11-2|TRBJ2-3|few
CASSLAGTSGGDTQYF
>TRBV6-5|TRBJ2-5|-
CASNPREGLETQYF
>TRBV6-5|TRBJ2-7|-
CASSSGLAAAYEQYF
>TRBV28|TRBJ1-2|once
CASSPTIDRLQIYGYTF
>TRBV20-1|TRBJ1-1|-
CSARDSYEAFF
>TRBV6-5|TRBJ2-1|-
CASSPPTRIEQFF
>TRBV5-1|TRBJ2-1|-
CASSMGLGGYNEQFF
>TRBV5-4|TRBJ2-1|-
CASSPEGAALYNEQFF
>TRBV28|TRBJ2-2|-
CASSLIRSSTGELFF
>TRBV27|TRBJ1-1|-
CASSTRDRFMNTEAFF
>TRBV27|TRBJ1-1|-
CASRAPGCTEAFF
>TRBV27|TRBJ1-4|-
CASSPGQGNEKLFF
>TRBV5-8|TRBJ2-1|once
CASRSRNEQFF
>TRBV6-6|TRBJ2-1|-
CASSYSAGVAYNEQFF
>TRBV5-1|TRBJ2-2|-
CASSQKDGGSGELFF
>TRBV10-3|TRBJ2-7|-
CAISDPSWTSGNSYEQYF
>TRBV19|TRBJ1-5|-
CASSIDLTGGLQPQHF
>TRBV9|TRBJ2-3|-
CASSARREGHTDTQYF
>TRBV6-5|TRBJ2-7|-
CASSPPRAETYEQYF
>TRBV7-2|TRBJ2-5|-
CASSSKHRGQETQYF
>TRBV29-1|TRBJ2-1|-
CSVELLGNYNEQFF
>TRBV7-9|TRBJ2-1|-
CASREPGTGFSNEQFF
>TRBV6-1|TRBJ1-5|-
CASSEEGSNQPQHF
>TRBV7-2|TRBJ1-5|-
CASSSLPGGARQSNQPQHF
>TRBV2|TRBJ2-4|-
CASRDRAKNIQYF
>TRBV6-5|TRBJ2-7|-
CASSPLDRSYEQYF
>TRBV13|TRBJ2-5|-
CASSLGVMAGGRETQYF
>TRBV27|TRBJ2-5|once
CASVAVRGRETQYF
>TRBV13|TRBJ2-1|-
CASSPSCNGQFF
>TRBV4-1|TRBJ2-5|-
CASSQEDMEGFKTQYF
>TRBV4-3|TRBJ2-1|-
CASSQDGGTSGRSSYNEQFF
>TRBV19|TRBJ2-1|-
CASTGLAGYNEQFF